This T cell receptor beta chain comes out of a study of blood T cell repertoires in COVID-19. The CDR3 is 15 residues long. V was clipped by 3 bases and J by 1 base, with 12 bases between them. Germline V CDR1 and CDR2: MNHEY, SMNVEV (reference sequence). TCRdb's table, derived via immunoSEQ multiplex PCR, lists solely in-frame clones and lacks some. The table records roughly 400,000 clones, approximately 91% of them present only once. The J gene is TRBJ2-5, the V gene TRBV27; a weak D match, TRBD2 (6 bases). The sequenced sample was PBMCs or T cells enriched from blood (not recorded which). The receptor was isolated from a woman aged 40 to 49 who had been exposed to COVID-19. Written as DNA, the CDR3 is TGTGCCAGCAGTTTGACTAGACAGCTCCAAGAGACCCAGTACTTC. This translates into CASSLTRQLQETQYF.